A single sample is the source of the 12 T cell receptor beta chains below, sequenced in a study of blood T cell repertoires in COVID-19. Some clones are missing from TCRdb's copy, which holds only in-frame ones; the method was immunoSEQ multiplex PCR. The table lists some 120,000 clones, approximately 87% of them singletons, with 2% to 2.5% in the top ten. Sequencing was performed on peripheral blood. These receptors were collected from a young man with acute or convalescent COVID-19.

The gene calls are TRBV9 and TRBJ2-2, with 7 bases fitting TRBD2. The germline V gene has CDR1 SGDLS and CDR2 YYNGEE. The CDR3 spans 16 residues. Trimming took 0 bases from V and 3 from J; bases not matched to a gene: 5. The CDR3: CASSVGPRGDTGELFF. CDR3 sequence (DNA): TGTGCCAGCAGCGTAGGCCCACGGGGGGACACCGGGGAGCTGTTTTTT.

This rearrangement joins TRBV28 to TRBJ1-5; D gene unclear. The length of the CDR3 is 12 residues. Trimming took 5 bases from V and 6 from J, leaving 8 bases between them. Germline assignment: CDR1 MDHEN and CDR2 SYDVKM. The CDR3 bases are TGTGCCAGCAGTCCCCCAGGTCAGCCCCAGCATTTT. This translates into CASSPPGQPQHF.

Points on this clone: The germline gene is not matched at one end of the junction; a read error may be the cause. The chain has TRBV4-1 and TRBJ2-5, with 7 bases lining up with TRBD2. CDR3 length: 15 residues. Germline CDR1 reads MGHRA; CDR2 reads YSYEKL. The DNA for the CDR3 is TGCGCCAGCAGCCAGGGGATAGCGGGTATTAGAGACCGGCACTTC. It specifies CASSQGIAGIRDRHF.

This clone showed up just a few times. V gene TRBV4-1 combines with J gene TRBJ1-1, with D perhaps TRBD1 (5 bases). Trimming cost V 4 bases and J 1 base, with 7 bases left between them. The CDR3 is 13 amino acids. Germline V CDR1 and CDR2: MGHRA, YSYEKL. Here the CDR3 reads CASSPTGNTEAFF. The CDR3 DNA reads TGCGCCAGCAGCCCCACAGGGAACACTGAAGCTTTCTTT.

The count of this clone is one. The rearrangement links TRBV30 to TRBJ1-4; D remains ambiguous. V lost 2 bases and J 5 bases, leaving 9 bases between the germline ends. The germline gives CDR1 GTSNPN, CDR2 SVGIG (reference sequence). CDR3 size: 13 residues. The CDR3 region has the DNA TGTGCCTGGAGTTACAGACCGAATGAAAAACTGTTTTTT. Translated, it gives CAWSYRPNEKLFF.

The chain combines TRBV9 with TRBJ2-3; 7 bases fit TRBD2. CDR1 is SGDLS and CDR2 is YYNGEE in the germline V gene. The ends lost 0 bases at V and 1 base at J; junction bases unmatched: 5. The CDR3 totals 16 residues. CDR3 in amino acids: CASSVGEGSGTDTQYF. The DNA for the CDR3 is TGTGCCAGCAGCGTAGGGGAGGGGTCGGGCACAGATACGCAGTATTTT.

The chain combines TRBV9 with TRBJ1-1; D gene unclear. This CDR3 contains 13 residues. The V end was cut by 4 bases, the J end by 0 bases, with 7 bases between. The germline V gene encodes CDR1 SGDLS and CDR2 YYNGEE. CDR3 coding DNA: TGTGCCAGCAGCCCTCCTGTGAACACTGAAGCTTTCTTT. Its translation is CASSPPVNTEAFF. The complete variable domain, with remaining parts taken from reference TRBV9 and TRBJ1-1, reads DSGVTQTPKHLITATGQRVTLRCSPRSGDLSVYWYQQSLDQGLQFLIQYYNGEERAKGNILERFSAQQFPDLHSELNLSSLELGDSALYFCASSPPVNTEAFFGQGTRLTVV.

The gene calls are TRBV6-1 and TRBJ1-6; 10 bases are shared with TRBD1. J was trimmed by 7 bases and V by 0 bases; bases with no gene match: 3. This CDR3 spans 16 amino acids. The germline V gene has CDR1 MNHNS and CDR2 SASEGT. Here the CDR3 DNA reads TGTGCCAGCAGTGAAGCCTGGACAGGGGGGAATTCACCCCTCCACTTT. It translates to CASSEAWTGGNSPLHF.

The chain uses TRBV28 and TRBJ2-5, with 8 bases aligning to TRBD2. In germline, CDR1 is MDHEN, CDR2 SYDVKM. This CDR3 is 15 amino acids long. Trimming cost V 4 bases and J 5 bases; bases outside gene matches: 9. CDR3 DNA sequence: TGTGCCAGCAGTTATTCCGGGACTAGGCTCGAGACCCAGTACTTC. It specifies CASSYSGTRLETQYF.

V usage is TRBV20-1 and J usage is TRBJ1-5, with a tentative D call TRBD1 (6 bases). The CDR3 totals 14 residues. Germline CDR1 and CDR2: DFQATT and SNEGSKA (reference sequence). Trimming took 3 bases from V and 3 from J, leaving 12 bases between them. CDR3 nucleotide sequence: TGCAGTGCTAGTGCGGGGACATCCAATCAGCCCCAGCATTTT. This codes for CSASAGTSNQPQHF.

This clone was recorded a few times. CDR3 residues: CASSLADIGETQYF. The CDR3 coding sequence is TGTGCCAGCAGCTTAGCGGACATAGGAGAGACCCAGTACTTC. This rearrangement joins TRBV11-1 to TRBJ2-5; a possible D gene is TRBD1 (5 bases). The V gene lost 0 bases and the J gene lost 4 bases, with 9 bases spanning the gap. The CDR3 contains 14 residues. Germline CDR1 reads SGHAT; CDR2 reads FQDESV (reference sequence).

The gene calls are TRBV18 and TRBJ2-1; TRBD2 might be the D (5 bases). Germline V CDR1 and CDR2: KGHSH, LQKENI. Between the trimmed V and J ends, which lost 2 bases and 2 bases, there was a span of 10 bases. The CDR3 runs to 15 residues. This CDR3 reads CASSPAGITYNEQFF. The CDR3 coding sequence is TGTGCCAGCTCACCAGCCGGGATCACCTACAATGAGCAGTTCTTC.